The rows below give T cell receptor beta chains drawn from one sample of a study of CD4+ T cells in melanoma. The method was immunoSEQ multiplex PCR; TCRdb's version includes in-frame clones alone and lacks a portion of them. Of roughly 3,900 clones detected, 73% appear once; the ten largest clones hold about 10%. The sample was tumor tissue. Receptors originate from a human donor with melanoma. Both conserved end residues are trimmed from each CDR3.

j_call: TRBJ2-7; v_call: TRBV7-4; cdr3_aa: ASSLASSGGASGAYEQY
j_call: TRBJ2-1; v_call: TRBV7-9; cdr3_aa: ASSPGRDYNEQF
j_call: TRBJ2-7; v_call: TRBV15; cdr3_aa: ATSGWGTDEQY
j_call: TRBJ2-7; v_call: TRBV28; cdr3_aa: ASILGGGRAREQY
j_call: TRBJ1-5; v_call: TRBV13; cdr3_aa: ASSLGGGPQH
j_call: TRBJ1-1; v_call: TRBV4-1; cdr3_aa: ASSPRTNTEAF
j_call: TRBJ2-7; v_call: TRBV7-2; cdr3_aa: ASSPEGLFEQY
j_call: TRBJ2-6; v_call: TRBV9; cdr3_aa: ASSVGGTGANVLT
j_call: TRBJ2-7; v_call: TRBV28; cdr3_aa: ASSLGLAGNYEQY
j_call: TRBJ2-3; v_call: TRBV6-4; cdr3_aa: ASSREGRGSDTQY
j_call: TRBJ1-2; v_call: TRBV1; cdr3_aa: TSSTPVVRKTYGYT
j_call: TRBJ2-7; v_call: TRBV21-1; cdr3_aa: ASSKSDSSYEQY
j_call: TRBJ1-4; v_call: TRBV21-1; cdr3_aa: ASRRRYKVHNEKLF